A single sample gave rise to the 14 T cell receptor beta chains below, sequenced in a study of blood T cell repertoires in COVID-19. Repertoires were generated with immunoSEQ multiplex PCR, while TCRdb's copy carries only in-frame clones and drops some. Counted here are about 140,000 clones, over 80% occurring once; the ten biggest clones make up more than 0.8%. Source material: peripheral blood. The receptors stem from a woman aged 45-59 years with acute or convalescent COVID-19.

This chain links TRBV3-1 (or the pseudogene TRBV3-2) with TRBJ1-6; unclear D gene. Deletions cut 2 bases from V and 8 bases from J, with 7 bases between. This CDR3 is built from 13 residues. The germline gives CDR1 LGHDT, CDR2 YNNKEL (reference sequence). CDR3 in amino acids: CASSQFIDSPLHF. In DNA form, the CDR3 reads TGTGCCAGCAGCCAATTCATTGATTCACCCCTCCACTTT.

This rearrangement joins TRBV28 to TRBJ1-5, with TRBD1 as a possible D gene (6 bases). This CDR3 contains 15 residues. The germline V gene encodes CDR1 MDHEN and CDR2 SYDVKM. V lost 6 bases and J 3 bases, leaving 15 bases between the germline ends. DNA of the CDR3: TGTGCCAGCAGGACCCCGGCAGGGGACAATCAGCCCCAGCATTTT. It specifies CASRTPAGDNQPQHF.

V is TRBV5-8 and J is TRBJ1-1; perhaps TRBD1 as D (5 bases). Trimming took off 1 base at V and 10 bases at J, with 8 bases between the two ends. The CDR3 has 11 residues. Germline loops: CDR1 SGHTS, CDR2 YDEGEE. The CDR3 is CASSLWQGAFF. The CDR3 bases are TGTGCCAGCAGCTTGTGGCAGGGAGCTTTCTTT.

The chain is built from TRBV27 and TRBJ2-3; 9 bases match TRBD1. Trimming took 10 bases from V and 2 from J; bases not matched to a gene: 13. Germline CDR1 MNHEY, CDR2 SMNVEV (reference sequence). The CDR3 is made up of 16 amino acids. CDR3 in amino acids: CATLKKQGAPTDTQYF. CDR3 bases: TGTGCCACCTTAAAAAAACAGGGGGCCCCCACAGATACGCAGTATTTT.

The chain recombines TRBV18 with TRBJ2-4; 7 positions match TRBD2. J was trimmed by 3 bases and V by 2 bases; bases with no gene match: 10. CDR3 length: 17 amino acids. Germline V gives CDR1 KGHSH, CDR2 LQKENI. The CDR3 here is CASSPEGTITYKNIQYF. CDR3 bases: TGTGCCAGCTCACCAGAGGGGACTATTACTTACAAAAACATTCAGTACTTC.

This clone was detected a few times. At one boundary the junction diverges from the germline segment, which might be a read error. The chain carries TRBV9 and TRBJ1-5, with D possibly being TRBD1 (5 bases). The germline CDR1 and CDR2 sequences are SGDLS and YYNGEE. The CDR3 loop spans 11 amino acids. CDR3 loop: CASSPGDFANF. The DNA of the CDR3 is TGTGCCAGCAGTCCGGGGGACTTCGCCAATTTT. The variable domain in full, with the rest retrieved from reference TRBV9 and TRBJ1-5, is DSGVTQTPKHLITATGQRVTLRCSPRSGDLSVYWYQQSLDQGLQFLIQYYNGEERAKGNILERFSAQQFPDLHSELNLSSLELGDSALYFCASSPGDFANFGDGTRLSIL.

V and J are TRBV18 and TRBJ2-3; D unclear. V was shortened by 3 bases and J by 2 bases, with 9 bases between the two germline ends. This CDR3 spans 14 amino acids. Germline V gene lookup returns CDR1 KGHSH and CDR2 LQKENI. The chain's CDR3 is CASSPGRHTDTQYF. The CDR3 DNA sequence: TGTGCCAGCTCACCTGGGCGTCACACAGATACGCAGTATTTT.

This clone was detected only once. V is TRBV6-5 and J is TRBJ2-7; possible D gene TRBD2, 6 bases. V was cut by 11 bases and J by 0 bases, with 17 bases left in between. CDR3 size: 14 residues. CDR1 and CDR2 (germline): MNHEY, SVGAGI. DNA of the CDR3: TGTGCCGGCTCAGGTGGACTAAGCTCCTACGAGCAGTACTTC. Residues: CAGSGGLSSYEQYF.

A single count supports this clone. This chain joins TRBV3-1 (or the pseudogene TRBV3-2) and TRBJ1-2; possible D gene TRBD1, 5 bases. Germline CDR1 reads LGHDT; CDR2 reads YNNKEL (reference sequence). Trimming cost V 5 bases and J 2 bases, with 12 bases left between them. The CDR3 runs 14 residues. CDR3 nucleotides: TGTGCCAGCAGCTCCATCGACAGAAACTATGGCTACACCTTC. Amino acid sequence: CASSSIDRNYGYTF.

This clone was observed a few times. This chain links TRBV7-9 with TRBJ1-2; D gene unclear. Germline V gene sequence: CDR1 SEHNR, CDR2 FQNEAQ (reference sequence). V dropped 4 bases and J dropped 4 bases, with 10 bases sitting between them. This CDR3 has 13 amino acids. The CDR3 coding sequence is TGTGCCAGCAGCTCTAGATACGGCTATGGCTACACCTTC. This gives the protein CASSSRYGYGYTF.

The J gene is TRBJ2-7, the V gene TRBV13; 11 bases align to TRBD1. The V gene's germline CDR1 is PRHDT and CDR2 FYEKMQ (reference sequence). The CDR3 sequence is 15 residues long. J was trimmed by 4 bases and V by 3 bases; bases with no gene match: 5. CDR3 sequence: CASSLKGQGAYEQYF. The CDR3 nucleotides are TGTGCCAGCAGCTTGAAAGGACAGGGGGCTTACGAGCAGTACTTC.

The V gene is TRBV5-1, the J gene TRBJ2-5; 14 nucleotides line up with TRBD2. The J segment lost 0 bases and the V segment lost 3 bases, leaving 4 bases of the junction unmatched. This CDR3 has 17 residues. The germline V gene has CDR1 SGHRS and CDR2 YFSETQ. CDR3 DNA sequence: TGCGCCAGCAGCTCGGGACTAGCGGGGGACCACCAAGAGACCCAGTACTTC. Translating it yields CASSSGLAGDHQETQYF.

The chain uses TRBV9 and TRBJ2-4, with 11 nucleotides matching TRBD1. The CDR3 loop spans 17 amino acids. The germline V gene has CDR1 SGDLS and CDR2 YYNGEE. Trimming cost V 4 bases and J 2 bases; bases outside gene matches: 8. The CDR3 is CASSSQGQGVSKNIQYF. The CDR3 DNA reads TGTGCCAGCAGCTCCCAGGGACAGGGGGTGTCCAAAAACATTCAGTACTTC.

The chain is built from TRBV7-9 and TRBJ1-3; D is unclear. Germline CDR1 and CDR2: SEHNR and FQNEAQ (reference sequence). CDR3 length: 15 residues. The ends were cut back, 5 bases at V and 0 bases at J, with 11 bases in the middle. The CDR3 coding sequence is TGTGCCAGCAGCCCCGGAGAATTCTCTGGAAACACCATATATTTT. Translated: CASSPGEFSGNTIYF.